What follows are 15 T cell receptor beta chains derived from one specimen sequenced in a study of T cell responses to AZD1222 COVID-19 vaccine. Sequencing was performed with immunoSEQ multiplex PCR; in TCRdb, only in-frame clones are kept and a portion is missing. The sample carries around 120,000 clones, 88% recorded once. Sequences were derived from peripheral blood, sampled on day 0 of AZD1222 vaccination. These receptors all come from an adult in good health.

The chain uses TRBV3-1 (or the pseudogene TRBV3-2) and TRBJ2-5, with TRBD2 matching 15 bases. CDR3 length equals 20 residues. The V gene's germline CDR1 is LGHDT and CDR2 YNNKEL (reference sequence). V lost 3 bases to trimming and J lost 2 bases; unmatched junction nucleotides: 13. In DNA, the CDR3 is TGTGCCAGCAGCCACCCTTGGGGGACTAGCGGGAGGTCCGTACAAGAGACCCAGTACTTC. It is translated as CASSHPWGTSGRSVQETQYF.

This sequence joins TRBV6-1 and TRBJ1-1; D is uncertain. Germline loops: CDR1 MNHNS, CDR2 SASEGT. V lost 3 bases to trimming and J lost 0 bases, with 14 bases between them. This CDR3 contains 16 residues. CDR3 residues: CASSDPLMGLNTEAFF. CDR3 in DNA: TGTGCCAGCAGTGACCCCTTGATGGGGTTGAACACTGAAGCTTTCTTT.

V is TRBV6-5 and J is TRBJ2-1; D gene ambiguous. This CDR3 has 12 amino acids. The germline gives CDR1 MNHEY, CDR2 SVGAGI. Trimming left V 4 bases short and J 2 bases short, with 3 bases between. For the CDR3, the DNA is TGTGCCAGCAGTTGGGCCTACAATGAGCAGTTCTTC. This translates into CASSWAYNEQFF.

The chain links TRBV7-9 to TRBJ2-1, with 10 bases identical to TRBD2. Unmatched junction bases numbered 9, after V lost 6 bases and J lost 7 bases. The CDR3 is 15 amino acids. Germline V CDR1 and CDR2: SEHNR, FQNEAQ (reference sequence). CDR3 loop: CASRSGTSDRNEQFF. CDR3 bases: TGTGCCAGCAGGTCCGGGACTAGCGATAGGAATGAGCAGTTCTTC.

The V gene is TRBV2, the J gene TRBJ1-6, with 9 positions matching TRBD1. In germline, CDR1 is SNHLY, CDR2 FYNNEI. This CDR3 is 15 amino acids long. V shed 7 bases, J shed 10 bases, and the junction held 11 bases outside the gene matches. CDR3: CASISDRGIGSPLHF. The CDR3 DNA follows: TGTGCCAGCATCTCGGACAGGGGAATTGGGTCACCCCTCCACTTT.

V is TRBV5-1 and J is TRBJ2-7, with 8 bases matching TRBD2. Germline CDR1 reads SGHRS; CDR2 reads YFSETQ. The CDR3 is made up of 12 amino acids. V lost 4 bases, J lost 7 bases, and 4 bases stayed unmatched. CDR3 in amino acids: CASSGGLGEQYF. CDR3 nucleotides: TGCGCCAGCAGCGGGGGACTAGGGGAGCAGTACTTC. The whole variable domain, filled in from reference TRBV5-1 and TRBJ2-7, reads KAGVTQTPRYLIKTRGQQVTLSCSPISGHRSVSWYQQTPGQGLQFLFEYFSETQRNKGNFPGRFSGRQFSNSRSEMNVSTLELGDSALYLCASSGGLGEQYFGPGTRLTVT.

The V gene is TRBV24-1, the J gene TRBJ2-3, with D perhaps TRBD1 or TRBD2 (6 bases each). Trimming shortened V by 5 bases and J by 7 bases, and 15 bases separated the two germline ends. Looked up from germline, CDR1 is KGHDR and CDR2 is SFDVKD. The CDR3 runs 14 residues. CDR3 nucleotide sequence: TGTGCCACCAGTGCCCCAGGGGAGGTTAATACGCAGTATTTT. This encodes CATSAPGEVNTQYF.

This chain connects TRBV28 to TRBJ1-2, with a weak D call TRBD1 (6 bases). The length of the CDR3 is 13 residues. Germline CDR1 reads MDHEN; CDR2 reads SYDVKM. Trimming removed 6 bases from V and 2 bases from J, with 10 bases in between. CDR3 sequence (DNA): TGTGCCAGCAGCCGGGACACGAACTATGGCTACACCTTC. Its translation: CASSRDTNYGYTF.

The V and J genes are TRBV5-1 and TRBJ2-1; 9 nucleotides align to TRBD1. Unmatched junction bases numbered 13, after V lost 4 bases and J lost 8 bases. The germline gives CDR1 SGHRS, CDR2 YFSETQ. This CDR3 is built from 16 residues. The CDR3 DNA follows: TGCGCCAGCAGCGCGAGGGGACAGGGCCTTTTGGATGAGCAGTTCTTC. The encoded protein is CASSARGQGLLDEQFF.

The chain is built from TRBV7-8 and TRBJ2-2; the D is unclear. CDR1 is SGHVS and CDR2 is FQNEAQ in the germline V gene. There are 13 residues in the CDR3. Deletions cut 0 bases from V and 6 bases from J, with 5 bases between. CDR3 in amino acids: CASSLAVSGELFF. CDR3 sequence (DNA): TGTGCCAGCAGCTTAGCGGTGTCCGGGGAGCTGTTTTTT.

This chain joins TRBV29-1 and TRBJ1-1; D may be TRBD1 (5 bases). V dropped 4 bases and J dropped 8 bases, with 20 bases sitting between them. The CDR3 is 14 amino acids. Germline V gene data show CDR1 as SQVTM and CDR2 as ANQGSEA. The CDR3 here is CSVGGSPDRTEAFF. The CDR3, as DNA: TGCAGCGTTGGGGGCAGCCCGGACCGTACCGAAGCTTTCTTT.

The chain couples TRBV7-8 to TRBJ2-1; TRBD2 agrees at 7 bases. Trimming took 3 bases from V and 9 from J; bases not matched to a gene: 14. CDR1 and CDR2 (germline): SGHVS, FQNEAQ. The CDR3 sequence is 16 residues long. The DNA for the CDR3 is TGTGCCAGCAGCTTTCGGGGGGACTCATATTCTAGTGAGCAGTTCTTC. Amino acids: CASSFRGDSYSSEQFF. Looking up the rest from reference TRBV7-8 and TRBJ2-1 gives the full variable domain: GAGVSQSPRYKVAKRGQDVALRCDPISGHVSLFWYQQALGQGPEFLTYFQNEAQLDKSGLPSDRFFAERPEGSVSTLKIQRTQQEDSAVYLCASSFRGDSYSSEQFFGPGTRLTVL.

V usage is TRBV15 and J usage is TRBJ1-5; possible D gene TRBD1, 6 bases. V was pared by 1 base and J by 4 bases, with 8 bases between. Germline V gene lookup returns CDR1 LNHNV and CDR2 YYDKDF (reference sequence). The CDR3 is made up of 14 amino acids. The CDR3 loop reads CATSRAGVNQPQHF. In DNA, the CDR3 is TGTGCCACCAGCAGAGCAGGGGTTAATCAGCCCCAGCATTTT.

The chain joins TRBV29-1 to TRBJ2-1; 11 bases agree with TRBD2. Germline V lookup: CDR1 SQVTM, CDR2 ANQGSEA. J gave up 10 bases and V 6 bases, and 5 bases lay outside the gene matches. The CDR3 has 12 amino acids. This chain's CDR3 is CSVLAGGLEQFF. Here the CDR3 DNA reads TGCAGCGTCCTAGCGGGAGGTTTAGAGCAGTTCTTC.

The chain is built from TRBV15 and TRBJ2-7; perhaps TRBD1 as D (5 bases). The CDR3 has 17 amino acids. Trimming took off 1 base at V and 0 bases at J, with 16 bases between the two ends. The V gene's germline CDR1 is LNHNV and CDR2 YYDKDF (reference sequence). The CDR3 DNA is TGTGCCACCAGCAGAGTAGTTCGTAGGGGCCTCTCCTACGAGCAGTACTTC. Residues: CATSRVVRRGLSYEQYF.